The source of this TCR beta chain is a study of shared clonotypes between healthy human individuals. Donors had no recently reported acute infections or vaccinations and were HIV-negative. Findings and limits, study-wide: Clonotype sharing among donors was expected to depend on sequencing depth. Compared with memory subsets, naive subsets generally had larger estimated richness.

CDR3 length: 15 residues. Germline V lookup: CDR1 SGHRS, CDR2 YFSETQ. V lost 4 bases and J lost 4; bases outside the gene matches: 8. The data were produced by immunoSEQ multiplex PCR, yet TCRdb's version contains in-frame clones alone and is incomplete. Among 550,000 to 850,000 clones, around 74% were seen once, and the ten largest hold 1.5% to 2%. Concerning this clone: Its antigen is as yet unknown.

This clonotype was obtained from a woman between 25 and 40 years old in good health. J is TRBJ2-1 and V is TRBV5-1; 7 positions match TRBD2. Source material: memory CD4+ T cells sorted from blood. As to subset: CD45RA-negative fraction. CDR3: CASSAAGTTYNEQFF. The DNA of the CDR3 is TGCGCCAGCAGCGCCGCCGGGACTACTTACAATGAGCAGTTCTTC.